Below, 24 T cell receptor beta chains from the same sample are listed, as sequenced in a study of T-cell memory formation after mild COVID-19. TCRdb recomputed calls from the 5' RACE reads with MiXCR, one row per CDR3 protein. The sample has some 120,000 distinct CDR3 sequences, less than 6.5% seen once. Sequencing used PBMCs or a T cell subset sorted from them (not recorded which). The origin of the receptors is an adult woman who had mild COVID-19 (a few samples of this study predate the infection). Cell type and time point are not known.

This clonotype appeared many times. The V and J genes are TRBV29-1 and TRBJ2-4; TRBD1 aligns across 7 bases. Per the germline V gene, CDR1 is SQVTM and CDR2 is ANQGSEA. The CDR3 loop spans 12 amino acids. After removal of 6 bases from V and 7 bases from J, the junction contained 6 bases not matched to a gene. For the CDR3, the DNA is TGCAGCGTGGTGACAGGGACGAACATTCAGTACTTC. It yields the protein CSVVTGTNIQYF.

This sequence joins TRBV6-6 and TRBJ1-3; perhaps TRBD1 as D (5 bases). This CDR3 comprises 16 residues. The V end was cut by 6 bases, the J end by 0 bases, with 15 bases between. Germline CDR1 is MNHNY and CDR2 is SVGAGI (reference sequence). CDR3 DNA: TGTGCCAGCAGACGACAGTCTTTCTACTCTGGAAACACCATATATTTT. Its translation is CASRRQSFYSGNTIYF.

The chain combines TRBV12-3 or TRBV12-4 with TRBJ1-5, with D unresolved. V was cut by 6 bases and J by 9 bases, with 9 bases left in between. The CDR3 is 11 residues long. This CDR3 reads CASRSGGPQHF. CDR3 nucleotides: TGTGCCAGCAGGTCCGGAGGGCCCCAGCATTTT.

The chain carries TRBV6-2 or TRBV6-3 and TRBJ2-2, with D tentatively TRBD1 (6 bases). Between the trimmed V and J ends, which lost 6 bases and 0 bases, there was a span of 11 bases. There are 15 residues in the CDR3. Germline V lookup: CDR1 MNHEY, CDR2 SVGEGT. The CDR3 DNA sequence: TGTGCCAGCAGAAGAAAGGGGGCGAACACCGGGGAGCTGTTTTTT. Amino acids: CASRRKGANTGELFF.

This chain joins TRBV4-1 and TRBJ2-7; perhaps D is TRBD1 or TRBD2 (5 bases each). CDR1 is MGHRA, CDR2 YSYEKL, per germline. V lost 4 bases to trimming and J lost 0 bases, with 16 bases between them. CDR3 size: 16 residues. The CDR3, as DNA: TGCGCCAGCAGCCCCTCCGGGACGCTGAGCTCCTACGAGCAGTACTTC. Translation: CASSPSGTLSSYEQYF.

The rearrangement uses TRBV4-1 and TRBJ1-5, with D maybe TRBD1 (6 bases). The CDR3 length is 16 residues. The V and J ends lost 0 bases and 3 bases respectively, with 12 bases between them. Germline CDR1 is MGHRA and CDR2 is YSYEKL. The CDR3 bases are TGCGCCAGCAGCCAAGAAGGGGGGGCCAACAATCAGCCCCAGCATTTT. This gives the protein CASSQEGGANNQPQHF.

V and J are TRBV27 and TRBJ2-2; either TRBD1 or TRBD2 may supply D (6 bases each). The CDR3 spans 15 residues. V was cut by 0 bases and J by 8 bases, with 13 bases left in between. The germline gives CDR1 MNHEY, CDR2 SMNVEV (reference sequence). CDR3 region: CASSLSKGGPGELFF. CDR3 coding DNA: TGTGCCAGCAGTTTATCGAAGGGGGGACCTGGGGAGCTGTTTTTT.

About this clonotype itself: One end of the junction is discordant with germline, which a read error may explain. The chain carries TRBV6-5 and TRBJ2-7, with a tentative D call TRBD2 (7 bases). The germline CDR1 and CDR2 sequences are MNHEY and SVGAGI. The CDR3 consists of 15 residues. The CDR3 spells CASSRRGTGGLELYF. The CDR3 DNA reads TGTGCCAGCAGCCGACGCGGGACGGGGGGCCTCGAGCTGTACTTC.

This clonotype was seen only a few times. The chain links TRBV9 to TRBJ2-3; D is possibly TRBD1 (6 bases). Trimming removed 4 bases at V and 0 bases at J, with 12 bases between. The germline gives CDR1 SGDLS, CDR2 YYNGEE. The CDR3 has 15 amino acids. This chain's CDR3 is CASSPRTVSTDTQYF. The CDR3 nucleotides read TGTGCCAGCAGCCCCCGGACAGTAAGCACAGATACGCAGTATTTT. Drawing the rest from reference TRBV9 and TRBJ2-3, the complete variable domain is DSGVTQTPKHLITATGQRVTLRCSPRSGDLSVYWYQQSLDQGLQFLIQYYNGEERAKGNILERFSAQQFPDLHSELNLSSLELGDSALYFCASSPRTVSTDTQYFGPGTRLTVL.

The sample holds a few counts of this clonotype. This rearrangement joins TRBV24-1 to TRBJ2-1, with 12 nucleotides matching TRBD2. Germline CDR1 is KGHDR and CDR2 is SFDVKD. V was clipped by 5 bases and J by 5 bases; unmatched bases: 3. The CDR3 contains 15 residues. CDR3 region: CATSASGRVDNEQFF. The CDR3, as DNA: TGTGCCACCAGTGCTAGCGGGAGGGTGGACAATGAGCAGTTCTTC.

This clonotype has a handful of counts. The DNA of the CDR3 is TGCAGTGCTAGGACGACAGGTTCCACTGAAGCTTTCTTT. As protein: CSARTTGSTEAFF. The chain recombines TRBV20-1 with TRBJ1-1; a weak D match, TRBD1 (6 bases). The ends were cut back, 3 bases at V and 4 bases at J, with 12 bases in the middle. The CDR3 covers 13 residues. Germline lookup yields CDR1 DFQATT and CDR2 SNEGSKA (reference sequence).

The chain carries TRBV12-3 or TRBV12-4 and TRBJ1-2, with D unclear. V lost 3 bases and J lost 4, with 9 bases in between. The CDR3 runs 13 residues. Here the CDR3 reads CASSLVQFYGYTF. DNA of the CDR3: TGTGCCAGCAGTTTGGTACAGTTCTATGGCTACACCTTC.

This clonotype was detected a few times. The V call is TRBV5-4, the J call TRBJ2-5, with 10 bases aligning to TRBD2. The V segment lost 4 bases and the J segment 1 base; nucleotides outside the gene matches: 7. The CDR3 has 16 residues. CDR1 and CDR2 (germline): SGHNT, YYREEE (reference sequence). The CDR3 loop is CASSPYSGRPQETQYF. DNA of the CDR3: TGTGCCAGCAGCCCCTATAGCGGGAGGCCCCAAGAGACCCAGTACTTC.

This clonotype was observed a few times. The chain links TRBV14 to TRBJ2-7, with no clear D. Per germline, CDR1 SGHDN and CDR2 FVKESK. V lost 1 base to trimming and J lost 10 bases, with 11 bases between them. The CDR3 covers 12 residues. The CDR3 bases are TGTGCCAGCAGCCAAGGGCTTAGCATCCAGTACTTC. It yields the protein CASSQGLSIQYF. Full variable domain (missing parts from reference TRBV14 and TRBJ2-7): EAGVTQFPSHSVIEKGQTVTLRCDPISGHDNLYWYRRVMGKEIKFLLHFVKESKQDESGMPNNRFLAERTGGTYSTLKVQPAELEDSGVYFCASSQGLSIQYFGPGTRLTVT.

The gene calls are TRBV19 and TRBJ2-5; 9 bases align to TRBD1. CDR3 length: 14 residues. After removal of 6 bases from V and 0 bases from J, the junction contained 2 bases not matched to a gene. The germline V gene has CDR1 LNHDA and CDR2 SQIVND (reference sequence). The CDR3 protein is CASRTGGNQETQYF. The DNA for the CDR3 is TGTGCCAGTAGGACAGGGGGAAACCAAGAGACCCAGTACTTC.

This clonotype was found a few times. For the CDR3, the DNA is TGTGCCAGCAGCACTGGACGAGAGGGGACCCAGTACTTC. Its protein is CASSTGREGTQYF. The chain recombines TRBV6-2 or TRBV6-3 with TRBJ2-5, with D perhaps matching TRBD2 (5 bases). Germline values: CDR1 MNHEY, CDR2 SVGEGT. V was trimmed by 6 bases and J by 7 bases, leaving 15 bases between them. CDR3 length: 13 amino acids.

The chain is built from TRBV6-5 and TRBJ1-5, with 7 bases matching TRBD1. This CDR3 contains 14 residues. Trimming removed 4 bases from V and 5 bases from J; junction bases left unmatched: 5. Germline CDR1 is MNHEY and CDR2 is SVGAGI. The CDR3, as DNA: TGTGCCAGCAGTTGGGGACAGACTCATCAGCCCCAGCATTTT. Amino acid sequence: CASSWGQTHQPQHF.

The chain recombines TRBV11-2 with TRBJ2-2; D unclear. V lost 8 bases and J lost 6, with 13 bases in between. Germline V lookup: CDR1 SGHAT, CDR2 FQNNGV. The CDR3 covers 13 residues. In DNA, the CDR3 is TGTGCCAGCCGAACCCTGTCCGCCGGGGAGCTGTTTTTT. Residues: CASRTLSAGELFF.

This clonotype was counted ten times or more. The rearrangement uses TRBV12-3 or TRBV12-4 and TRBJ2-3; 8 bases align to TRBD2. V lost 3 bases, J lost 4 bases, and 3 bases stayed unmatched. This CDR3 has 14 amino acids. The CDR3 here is CASSFSGGADTQYF. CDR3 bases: TGTGCCAGCAGTTTTTCGGGGGGGGCAGATACGCAGTATTTT.

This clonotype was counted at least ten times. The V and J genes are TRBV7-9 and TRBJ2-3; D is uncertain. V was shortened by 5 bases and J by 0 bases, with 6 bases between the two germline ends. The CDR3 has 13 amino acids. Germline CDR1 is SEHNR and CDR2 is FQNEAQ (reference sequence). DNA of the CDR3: TGTGCCAGCAGCACCGCTAGCACAGATACGCAGTATTTT. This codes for CASSTASTDTQYF.

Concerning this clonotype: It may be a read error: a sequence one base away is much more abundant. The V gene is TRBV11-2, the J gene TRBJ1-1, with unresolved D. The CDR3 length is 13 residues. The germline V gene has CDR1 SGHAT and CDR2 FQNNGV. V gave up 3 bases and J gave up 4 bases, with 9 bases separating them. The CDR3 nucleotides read TGTGCCAGCAGCTTTTCACCTGGCACTGAAGCTTTCTTT. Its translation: CASSFSPGTEAFF. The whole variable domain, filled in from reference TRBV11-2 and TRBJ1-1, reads EAGVAQSPRYKIIEKRQSVAFWCNPISGHATLYWYQQILGQGPKLLIQFQNNGVVDDSQLPKDRFSAERLKGVDSTLKIQPAKLEDSAVYLCASSFSPGTEAFFGQGTRLTVV.

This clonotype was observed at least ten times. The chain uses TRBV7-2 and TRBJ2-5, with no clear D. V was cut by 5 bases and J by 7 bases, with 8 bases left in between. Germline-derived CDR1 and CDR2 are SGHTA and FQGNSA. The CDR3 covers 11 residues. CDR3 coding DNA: TGTGCCAGCAGCCCCGGGTGGACCCAGTACTTC. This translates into CASSPGWTQYF.

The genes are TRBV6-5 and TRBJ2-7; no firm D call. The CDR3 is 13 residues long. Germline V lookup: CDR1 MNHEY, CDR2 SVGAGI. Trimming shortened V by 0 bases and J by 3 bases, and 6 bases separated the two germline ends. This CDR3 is CASSYSSVYEQYF. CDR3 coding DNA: TGTGCCAGCAGTTACTCGTCCGTCTACGAGCAGTACTTC.

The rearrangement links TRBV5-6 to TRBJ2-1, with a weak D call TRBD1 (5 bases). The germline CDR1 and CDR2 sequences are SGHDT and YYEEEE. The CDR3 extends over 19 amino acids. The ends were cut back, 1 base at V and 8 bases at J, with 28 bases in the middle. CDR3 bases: TGTGCCAGCAGCTTGAAACTCGGCAGGGTAATGCCTGTTGGGGATGAGCAGTTCTTC. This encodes CASSLKLGRVMPVGDEQFF.